This is a list of T cell receptor beta chains from one sample in a study of CD8 T cells in Susac syndrome. TCRdb reprocessed the immunoSEQ multiplex PCR reads via MiXCR and lists one record per CDR3 protein. The repertoire holds roughly 250,000 distinct CDR3 sequences, with 90% to 96% as singletons. The sample consisted of CD4+ T cells from PBMCs. The source of these receptors is a human donor with Susac syndrome. Each CDR3 is given with its conserved first and last residue. A D gene is named only where the DNA matches it firmly. Expanded clones get a size class; other rows say once, few or many, or leave the size out.

size,D,J,V,CDR3,DNA
-,-,TRBJ2-5,TRBV20-1,CSARRDAWNQETQYF,TGCAGTGCTAGACGGGATGCCTGGAATCAAGAGACCCAGTACTTC
-,TRBD2,TRBJ2-1,TRBV7-8,CASSTGLAGEGKQFF,TGTGCCAGCAGCACGGGACTAGCGGGGGAGGGTAAGCAGTTCTTC
-,TRBD2,TRBJ2-7,TRBV4-1,CASSPRTSGRDEQYF,TGCGCCAGCAGCCCTCGGACTAGCGGGAGAGACGAGCAGTACTTC
-,-,TRBJ2-7,TRBV4-1,CASSYSGNEQYF,TGCGCCAGCAGCTATTCCGGGAACGAGCAGTACTTC
-,TRBD2,TRBJ2-3,TRBV20-1,CSAREWLAGGPGDTQYF,TGCAGTGCTAGAGAGTGGCTAGCGGGAGGGCCGGGCGATACGCAGTATTTT
-,TRBD1,TRBJ2-7,TRBV7-9,CASSRDRGREQYF,TGTGCCAGCAGCCGGGACAGGGGGCGCGAGCAGTACTTC
-,TRBD2,TRBJ2-3,TRBV5-6,CASSLYQLAGTDTQYF,TGTGCCAGCAGCCTTTATCAGCTAGCGGGCACAGATACGCAGTATTTT
-,-,TRBJ1-2,TRBV7-6,CASSLDGPFYGYTF,TGTGCCAGCAGCTTAGACGGACCATTCTATGGCTACACCTTC
-,-,TRBJ1-2,TRBV20-1,CSAESSGYTF,TGCAGTGCTGAGTCAAGCGGCTACACCTTC
-,-,TRBJ2-7,TRBV30,CAWSVPQVASYEQYF,TGTGCCTGGAGTGTACCGCAGGTTGCCTCCTACGAGCAGTACTTC
-,TRBD2,TRBJ2-3,TRBV9,CASSVGRWASGRSTDTQYF,TGTGCCAGCAGCGTAGGCCGATGGGCTAGCGGGAGGTCCACAGATACGCAGTATTTT
-,-,TRBJ2-3,TRBV20-1,CSARLPGSRATLGTQYF,TGCAGTGCTAGGCTGCCGGGCAGCAGGGCCACCCTAGGTACGCAGTATTTT
-,-,TRBJ1-2,TRBV30,CAWRIQGGDYGYTF,TGTGCCTGGAGGATACAGGGTGGAGACTATGGCTACACCTTC
-,TRBD1,TRBJ1-1,TRBV20-1,CSAPGTGGNTEAFF,TGCAGTGCACCCGGGACAGGGGGGAACACTGAAGCTTTCTTT
-,-,TRBJ1-4,TRBV9,CASSVDEKLFF,TGTGCCAGCAGCGTAGATGAAAAACTGTTTTTT
-,-,TRBJ2-5,TRBV20-1,CSARGMVRETQYF,TGCAGTGCTCGAGGAATGGTTCGGGAGACCCAGTACTTC
-,-,TRBJ2-3,TRBV7-9,CASSFVGVEDTQYF,TGTGCCAGCAGCTTTGTCGGTGTGGAAGATACGCAGTATTTT
once,-,TRBJ2-2,TRBV10-3,CAISSVGTGELFF,TGTGCCATCAGTAGCGTCGGCACCGGGGAGCTGTTTTTT
-,-,TRBJ2-1,TRBV5-4,CASSLGVPTYNEQFF,TGTGCCAGCAGCTTGGGAGTTCCGACCTACAATGAGCAGTTCTTC
-,-,TRBJ1-5,TRBV19,CASSIRGQPQHF,TGTGCCAGTAGTATCCGGGGACAGCCCCAGCATTTT
once,TRBD1,TRBJ1-3,TRBV6-5,CASSYSTTGKGGNTIYF,TGTGCCAGCAGTTACTCTACGACAGGGAAAGGTGGAAACACCATATATTTT
once,TRBD2,TRBJ2-3,TRBV7-3,CASGAGGATDTQYF,TGTGCCAGCGGAGCGGGAGGTGCCACAGATACGCAGTATTTT
-,-,TRBJ1-1,TRBV25-1,CASRRRTANTEAFF,TGTGCCAGCAGAAGGAGGACGGCGAACACTGAAGCTTTCTTT
-,TRBD2,TRBJ2-3,TRBV28,CASSSPAGGLDTQYF,TGTGCCAGCAGTTCCCCGGCGGGAGGGCTCGATACGCAGTATTTT
-,-,TRBJ1-2,TRBV5-1,CASSLESGLHGYTF,TGCGCCAGCAGCTTGGAATCGGGTCTTCATGGCTACACCTTC
once,-,TRBJ1-3,TRBV20-1,CSATDRTANSGNTIYF,TGCAGTGCTACCGACCGGACAGCAAACTCTGGAAACACCATATATTTT
-,-,TRBJ1-1,TRBV4-1,CASSTRDRTMNTEAFF,TGCGCCAGCAGCACCCGCGACAGGACCATGAACACTGAAGCTTTCTTT
-,-,TRBJ2-1,TRBV28,CASSLLVLSINNEQFF,TGTGCCAGCAGTTTATTGGTCTTGTCAATAAACAATGAGCAGTTCTTC
-,-,TRBJ1-4,TRBV20-1,CSARVNEKLFF,TGCAGTGCTCGTGTTAATGAAAAACTGTTTTTT
-,-,TRBJ2-7,TRBV29-1,CSVEDLRIGGREQYF,TGCAGCGTTGAAGATCTTCGAATAGGGGGTCGCGAGCAGTACTTC
-,-,TRBJ2-2,TRBV7-9,CASSSTDSTGELFF,TGTGCCAGCAGTTCGACAGATTCTACCGGGGAGCTGTTTTTT
-,-,TRBJ1-2,TRBV28,CASSYQRYGYTF,TGTGCCAGCAGTTATCAGCGATATGGCTACACCTTC
-,-,TRBJ2-7,TRBV3-1,CASSQARRQGIDEQYF,TGTGCCAGCAGCCAAGCCAGGAGGCAGGGGATCGACGAGCAGTACTTC
-,-,TRBJ1-1,TRBV20-1,CSARGEERAFF,TGCAGTGCTAGGGGGGAGGAGAGAGCTTTCTTT
once,-,TRBJ2-2,TRBV7-8,CASSSRQNSNTGELFF,TGTGCCAGCAGCTCCCGACAGAACTCGAACACCGGGGAGCTGTTTTTT
-,-,TRBJ2-2,TRBV9,CASSVRLENTGELFF,TGTGCCAGCAGCGTTAGACTAGAGAACACCGGGGAGCTGTTTTTT
-,-,TRBJ2-5,TRBV7-3,CASSFTYQETQYF,TGTGCCAGCAGCTTCACGTACCAAGAGACCCAGTACTTC
-,TRBD1,TRBJ1-2,TRBV29-1,CSPPGGQGDLYGYTF,TGCAGCCCACCAGGTGGACAGGGGGATCTCTATGGCTACACCTTC
-,TRBD2,TRBJ2-5,TRBV3-1,CASSLRLAGGGETQYF,TGTGCCAGCAGCCTCCGACTAGCGGGAGGAGGAGAGACCCAGTACTTC
-,-,TRBJ2-1,TRBV28,CASSPHGGVEQFF,TGTGCCAGCAGTCCGCATGGCGGCGTAGAGCAGTTCTTC
-,TRBD2,TRBJ2-5,TRBV29-1,CSAGGGQETQYF,TGCAGCGCGGGGGGGGGACAAGAGACCCAGTACTTC
-,TRBD2,TRBJ2-7,TRBV5-4,CASSSKREGPREQYF,TGTGCCAGCAGCAGTAAGCGGGAGGGCCCCCGCGAGCAGTACTTC
-,TRBD2,TRBJ2-1,TRBV20-1,CSALSMAGENEQFF,TGCAGTGCCCTTAGTATGGCGGGAGAAAATGAGCAGTTCTTC
once,TRBD2,TRBJ2-3,TRBV6-5,CASSYSGGRGGVSTDTQYF,TGTGCCAGCAGTTATTCTGGCGGGAGGGGGGGTGTTAGCACAGATACGCAGTATTTT
-,TRBD1,TRBJ1-2,TRBV7-9,CASSFTPRTGNYGYTF,TGTGCCAGCAGCTTCACTCCCCGGACAGGGAACTATGGCTACACCTTC
-,TRBD1,TRBJ1-4,TRBV4-2,CASSQFGSTGGEKLFF,TGTGCCAGCAGCCAATTCGGGTCGACAGGGGGTGAAAAACTGTTTTTT
-,-,TRBJ2-5,TRBV14,CASSYVARGETQYF,TGTGCCAGCAGCTACGTGGCGCGGGGAGAGACCCAGTACTTC
-,-,TRBJ1-2,TRBV14,CASSGRWGSSNYGYTF,TGTGCCAGCAGCGGAAGATGGGGAAGTTCTAACTATGGCTACACCTTC
once,-,TRBJ1-3,TRBV3-1,CASSLGTTSGNTIYF,TGTGCCAGCAGCCTCGGGACAACCTCTGGAAACACCATATATTTT
-,-,TRBJ2-4,TRBV18,CASSPRPPLAKNIQYF,TGTGCCAGCTCACCACGCCCCCCCCTAGCCAAAAACATTCAGTACTTC
-,-,TRBJ2-7,TRBV7-6,CASSREPSYEQYF,TGTGCCAGCAGCCGGGAGCCCTCCTACGAGCAGTACTTC
once,TRBD2,TRBJ2-3,TRBV20-1,CSATPAGLAGIIRTYF,TGCAGTGCGACCCCCGCGGGACTAGCGGGGATTATACGCACGTATTTT
-,-,TRBJ2-2,TRBV21-1,CASSKKGRPRDTGELFF,TGTGCCAGCAGCAAAAAGGGCAGGCCGAGGGACACCGGGGAGCTGTTTTTT
-,TRBD2,TRBJ2-2,TRBV30,CAERLAGDGTGELFF,TGTGCCGAGAGACTAGCGGGAGACGGAACCGGGGAGCTGTTTTTT
-,-,TRBJ2-7,TRBV3-1,CASSPGRLSYEQYF,TGTGCCAGCAGCCCCGGTAGGCTGAGCTACGAGCAGTACTTC
-,TRBD2,TRBJ2-1,TRBV4-1,CASSFMGLARNEQFF,TGCGCCAGCAGCTTCATGGGACTAGCCCGTAATGAGCAGTTCTTC
once,-,TRBJ1-4,TRBV4-1,CASSQAFTANEKLFF,TGCGCCAGCAGCCAAGCATTTACAGCTAATGAAAAACTGTTTTTT
-,TRBD1,TRBJ1-3,TRBV6-5,CASSYRQGAFGNTIYF,TGTGCCAGCAGTTACCGACAGGGGGCTTTTGGAAACACCATATATTTT
-,-,TRBJ1-5,TRBV10-3,CAISAAVGRDGNQPQHF,TGTGCCATCAGTGCGGCGGTTGGCAGGGATGGCAATCAGCCCCAGCATTTT